This passage covers 15 T cell receptor beta chains from one sample sequenced in a study of blood T cell repertoires in COVID-19 (dated by TCRdb to 2018 to 2021). The library was generated by the immunoSEQ multiplex PCR assay. Sourced from immuneACCESS, this table was stored by TCRdb with only in-frame sequences that have V and J called. A share of the clones is absent; for the studies checked, an unresolved V gene accounts for under half, and the remainder has no known explanation. This sample comprises about 200,000 clones, 80% to 95% of them detected only once. The ten largest account for around 0.84% of the sample. Sequencing was carried out using peripheral blood. The receptors stem from a man aged 55 to 70 with COVID-19, enrolled during active disease.

This chain joins TRBV4-2 and TRBJ2-7; possible D gene TRBD2, 5 bases. CDR3 length: 16 amino acids. Deletions cut 1 base from V and 4 bases from J, with 17 bases between. Germline V gene lookup returns CDR1 LGHNA and CDR2 YNFKEQ. This CDR3 reads CASSQGEQRISYEQYF. In DNA form, the CDR3 reads TGTGCCAGCAGCCAAGGTGAACAGCGGATATCATACGAGCAGTACTTC.

V usage is TRBV21-1 and J usage is TRBJ2-5; the table's TRBD1 call for D was not verified on the DNA. TRBV21-1 is designated a pseudogene. The CDR3 has 17 amino acids. CDR3 in DNA: TGTGCCAGCAGCATAAGTGGGACAGGGGTTTTAGGGGAGACCCAGTACTTC. Amino acid sequence: CASSISGTGVLGETQYF.

The genes are TRBV19 and TRBJ1-2; unclear D gene. From germline, CDR1 is LNHDA and CDR2 SQIVND (reference sequence). V was clipped by 9 bases and J by 1 base, with 15 bases between them. This CDR3 is built from 14 residues. This chain's CDR3 is CASAKMDFNYGYTF. The CDR3 DNA reads TGTGCCAGCGCGAAGATGGACTTTAACTATGGCTACACCTTC.

This clone was picked up a small number of times. The chain is built from TRBV7-9 and TRBJ2-7, with D hard to call. Germline V gene lookup returns CDR1 SEHNR and CDR2 FQNEAQ (reference sequence). The CDR3 runs to 14 residues. V was pared by 1 base and J by 5 bases, with 12 bases between. In DNA form, the CDR3 reads TGTGCCAGCAGCTTAGACGGAGTCACCCACGAGCAGTACTTC. This codes for CASSLDGVTHEQYF.

The V call is TRBV30, the J call TRBJ1-2, with D unclear. The germline gives CDR1 GTSNPN, CDR2 SVGIG (reference sequence). The CDR3 has 12 residues. V lost 6 bases and J lost 2, with 10 bases in between. The CDR3 region is CACVRGNYGYTF. In DNA form, the CDR3 reads TGTGCCTGCGTCCGAGGGAACTATGGCTACACCTTC.

CDR3: CASSVYRASGEQYF. The CDR3, as DNA: TGTGCCAGCAGCGTATACAGGGCCTCGGGCGAGCAGTACTTC. V usage is TRBV11-2 and J usage is TRBJ2-7, with a weak D call TRBD1 (6 bases). V was shortened by 5 bases and J by 6 bases, with 17 bases between the two germline ends. The germline gives CDR1 SGHAT, CDR2 FQNNGV. The CDR3 contains 14 residues.

The V and J genes are TRBV7-6 and TRBJ2-3; D remains unclear. Deletions cut 5 bases from V and 5 bases from J, with 11 bases between. CDR1 is SGHVS and CDR2 is FNYEAQ in the germline V gene. This CDR3 is built from 13 residues. CDR3 in amino acids: CASSPYVGDTQYF. The CDR3 DNA reads as TGTGCCAGCAGCCCCTATGTCGGAGATACGCAGTATTTT.

This rearrangement joins TRBV6-6 to TRBJ1-2, with TRBD1 matching 8 bases. Germline lookup yields CDR1 MNHNY and CDR2 SVGAGI (reference sequence). The CDR3 is made up of 14 amino acids. The trim removed 5 bases at V and 7 bases at J, leaving 9 bases unmatched. For the CDR3, the DNA is TGTGCCAGCAGTCCCCGTCAGGGGGCAGGTGGCTACACCTTC. Its translation: CASSPRQGAGGYTF.

J is TRBJ2-4 and V is TRBV4-1; TRBD2 matches at 8 bases. After removal of 7 bases from V and 1 base from J, the junction contained 6 bases not matched to a gene. This CDR3 spans 15 amino acids. Germline CDR1 and CDR2: MGHRA and YSYEKL. The CDR3 DNA reads as TGCGCCAGCACCTCGGGCGGGGGGGCCAAAAACATTCAGTACTTC. It yields the protein CASTSGGGAKNIQYF.

The rearrangement uses TRBV4-1 and TRBJ1-5, with 10 nucleotides matching TRBD1. Losses at the gene ends were 0 bases for V and 6 bases for J; bases not matched to a gene: 5. The CDR3 extends over 16 amino acids. Germline V lookup: CDR1 MGHRA, CDR2 YSYEKL. The CDR3 loop reads CASSQEVTGGVQPQHF. CDR3 bases: TGCGCCAGCAGCCAAGAAGTGACAGGGGGCGTTCAGCCCCAGCATTTT.

This chain connects TRBV29-1 to TRBJ1-5, with TRBD1 as a possible D gene (6 bases). The CDR3 totals 14 residues. Deletions cut 4 bases from V and 5 bases from J, with 15 bases between. The V gene's germline CDR1 is SQVTM and CDR2 ANQGSEA. The CDR3 DNA follows: TGCAGCGTTGTCACCACAGGGCTGGATCAGCCCCAGCATTTT. It yields the protein CSVVTTGLDQPQHF.

The chain employs TRBV6-5 and TRBJ2-2, with 8 bases aligning to TRBD1. The V and J ends lost 10 bases and 1 base, in that order; junction bases with no gene match: 8. CDR1 and CDR2 from the germline V gene are MNHEY and SVGAGI. The CDR3 spans 15 residues. CDR3 coding DNA: TGTGCCAACAAACCCGGGACAGGGAACACCGGGGAGCTGTTTTTT. As protein: CANKPGTGNTGELFF.

V is TRBV19 and J is TRBJ1-5; 8 bases match TRBD1. This CDR3 comprises 18 residues. Unmatched junction bases numbered 18, after V lost 7 bases and J lost 4 bases. CDR1 LNHDA and CDR2 SQIVND come from the germline V gene (reference sequence). The CDR3 reads CASTPEAQGAFRNQPQHF. CDR3 in DNA: TGTGCCAGTACCCCCGAGGCGCAGGGGGCTTTTCGAAATCAGCCCCAGCATTTT.

V gene TRBV7-9 combines with J gene TRBJ1-2; D is perhaps TRBD1 (6 bases). This CDR3 spans 14 amino acids. Germline V gene data show CDR1 as SEHNR and CDR2 as FQNEAQ (reference sequence). The ends were cut back, 1 base at V and 4 bases at J, with 10 bases in the middle. CDR3 sequence (DNA): TGTGCCAGCAGCTTAGGTGGGGGCGGCTATGGCTACACCTTC. Its translation: CASSLGGGGYGYTF.

Concerning this clone itself: Other DNA sequences from this sample encode an identical CDR3 as well. This chain joins TRBV2 and TRBJ2-7; D perhaps matches TRBD1 (7 bases). The CDR3 is made up of 13 amino acids. CDR1 and CDR2 from the germline V gene are SNHLY and FYNNEI. V lost 8 bases to trimming and J lost 3 bases, with 14 bases between them. CDR3 region: CASGGQGVYEQYF. CDR3 nucleotides: TGTGCCAGCGGGGGGCAGGGGGTCTACGAGCAGTACTTC.